This is a list of T cell receptor beta chains from one sample in a study of T cell changes during pregnancy in multiple sclerosis. Repertoires were generated with immunoSEQ multiplex PCR, while TCRdb's copy carries only in-frame clones and drops some. The sample consists of under 75,000 clones, about 90% of them appearing once. The sequencing used CD4+ T cells from peripheral blood mononuclear cells, collected after pregnancy. The receptor set was obtained from a female donor with multiple sclerosis, enrolled in a pregnancy study. Each CDR3 is given without its conserved first and last residue. Clone size is shown for a subset of rows, as once, few, many or a class of expanded clone.

>TRBV2|TRBJ1-2|many
ASSEGAGGGYGYT
>TRBV6-6|TRBJ2-4|NA
ASGGTGPGDIQY
>TRBV7-6|TRBJ1-3|NA
ASSLVAGGTRNTIY
>TRBV6-1|TRBJ1-5|NA
ASSEQFSNQPQH
>TRBV19|TRBJ2-4|NA
ASSIDSILAKNIQY
>TRBV2|TRBJ2-7|once
ASSGTRIVHEQY
>TRBV30|TRBJ2-1|once
AWTLGPGQF
>TRBV30|TRBJ1-1|NA
AWGGPGAF
>TRBV10-3|TRBJ2-7|NA
AIREEGLAGYEQY
>TRBV18|TRBJ2-7|NA
ASSPELVASGRSYEQY
>TRBV29-1|TRBJ2-5|NA
SVEVPGETQY
>TRBV4-2|TRBJ1-4|NA
ASSQEWQGDEKLF
>TRBV30|TRBJ2-1|NA
AWSRGNEQF
>TRBV16|TRBJ1-4|NA
ASSPWAGNEKLF
>TRBV7-2|TRBJ2-3|NA
ASSLGASGGTDTQY
>TRBV11-3|TRBJ1-1|NA
ASSQGANTEAF
>TRBV27|TRBJ1-1|NA
ASSLSLGWVDTEAF